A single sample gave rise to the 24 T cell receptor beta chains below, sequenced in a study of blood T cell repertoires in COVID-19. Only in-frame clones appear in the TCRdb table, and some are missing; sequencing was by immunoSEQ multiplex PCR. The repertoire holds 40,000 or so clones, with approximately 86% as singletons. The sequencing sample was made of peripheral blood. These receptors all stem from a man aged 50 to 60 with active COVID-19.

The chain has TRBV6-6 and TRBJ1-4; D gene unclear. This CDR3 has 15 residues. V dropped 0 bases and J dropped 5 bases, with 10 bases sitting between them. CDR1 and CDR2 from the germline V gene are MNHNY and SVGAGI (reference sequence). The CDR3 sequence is CASSYSGAGNEKLFF. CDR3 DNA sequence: TGTGCCAGCAGTTACTCGGGCGCGGGAAATGAAAAACTGTTTTTT.

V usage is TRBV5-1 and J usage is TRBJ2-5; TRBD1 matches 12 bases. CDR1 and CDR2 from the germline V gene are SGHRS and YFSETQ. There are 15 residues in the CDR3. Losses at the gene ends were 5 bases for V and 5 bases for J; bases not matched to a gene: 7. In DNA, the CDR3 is TGCGCCAGCAGGACGGGACAGGGGGCTTGGGAGACCCAGTACTTC. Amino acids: CASRTGQGAWETQYF.

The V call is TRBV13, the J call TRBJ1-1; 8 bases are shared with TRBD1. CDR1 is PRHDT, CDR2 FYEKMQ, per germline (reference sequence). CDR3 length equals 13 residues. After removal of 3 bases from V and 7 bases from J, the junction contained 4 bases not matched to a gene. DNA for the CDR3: TGTGCCAGCAGCTTCAACAGGGGGGTTGAAGCTTTCTTT. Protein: CASSFNRGVEAFF. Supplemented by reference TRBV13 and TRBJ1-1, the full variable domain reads AAGVIQSPRHLIKEKRETATLKCYPIPRHDTVYWYQQGPGQDPQFLISFYEKMQSDKGSIPDRFSAQQFSDYHSELNMSSLELGDSALYFCASSFNRGVEAFFGQGTRLTVV.

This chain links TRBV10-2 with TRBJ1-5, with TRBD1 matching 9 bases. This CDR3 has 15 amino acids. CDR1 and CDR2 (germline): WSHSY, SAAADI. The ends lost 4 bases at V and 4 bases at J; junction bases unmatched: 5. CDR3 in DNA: TGCGCCAGCAGTGCAAACAGGGGGCCAAATCAGCCCCAGCATTTT. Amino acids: CASSANRGPNQPQHF.

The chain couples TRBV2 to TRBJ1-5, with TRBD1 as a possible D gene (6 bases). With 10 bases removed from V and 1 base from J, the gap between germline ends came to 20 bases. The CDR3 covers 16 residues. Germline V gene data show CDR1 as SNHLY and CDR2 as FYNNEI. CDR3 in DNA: TGTGCCACCGGGGGGGCAGGTGGTAGAAGCAATCAGCCCCAGCATTTT. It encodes CATGGAGGRSNQPQHF. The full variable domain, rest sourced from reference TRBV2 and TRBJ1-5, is EPEVTQTPSHQVTQMGQEVILRCVPISNHLYFYWYRQILGQKVEFLVSFYNNEISEKSEIFDDQFSVERPDGSNFTLKIRSTKLEDSAMYFCATGGAGGRSNQPQHFGDGTRLSIL.

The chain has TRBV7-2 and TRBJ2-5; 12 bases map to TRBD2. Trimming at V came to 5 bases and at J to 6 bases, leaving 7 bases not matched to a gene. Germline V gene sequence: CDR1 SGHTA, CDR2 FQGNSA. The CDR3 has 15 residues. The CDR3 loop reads CASSRLTSGGQTQYF. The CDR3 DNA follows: TGTGCCAGCAGCCGCCTGACTAGCGGGGGACAGACCCAGTACTTC.

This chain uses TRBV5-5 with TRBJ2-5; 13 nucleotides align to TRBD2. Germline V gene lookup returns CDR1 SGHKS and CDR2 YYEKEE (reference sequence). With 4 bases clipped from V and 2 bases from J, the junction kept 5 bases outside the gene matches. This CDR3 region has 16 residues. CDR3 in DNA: TGTGCCAGCAGCACTCCGGGACTAGCGGGGCAAGAGACCCAGTACTTC. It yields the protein CASSTPGLAGQETQYF.

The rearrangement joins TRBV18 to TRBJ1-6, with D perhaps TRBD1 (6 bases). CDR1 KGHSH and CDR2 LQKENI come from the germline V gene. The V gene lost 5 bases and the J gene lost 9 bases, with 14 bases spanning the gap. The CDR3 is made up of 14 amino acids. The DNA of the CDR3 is TGTGCCAGCTCAACCCAGGGGCTGAGTTCACCCCTCCACTTT. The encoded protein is CASSTQGLSSPLHF.

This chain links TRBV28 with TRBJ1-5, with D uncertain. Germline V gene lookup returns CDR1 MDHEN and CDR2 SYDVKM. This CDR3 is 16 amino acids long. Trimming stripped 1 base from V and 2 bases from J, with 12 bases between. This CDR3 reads CASSLSTDLGNQPQHF. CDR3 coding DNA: TGTGCCAGCAGTTTATCCACTGACTTGGGCAATCAGCCCCAGCATTTT. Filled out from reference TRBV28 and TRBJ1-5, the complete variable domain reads DVKVTQSSRYLVKRTGEKVFLECVQDMDHENMFWYRQDPGLGLRLIYFSYDVKMKEKGDIPEGYSVSREKKERFSLILESASTNQTSMYLCASSLSTDLGNQPQHFGDGTRLSIL.

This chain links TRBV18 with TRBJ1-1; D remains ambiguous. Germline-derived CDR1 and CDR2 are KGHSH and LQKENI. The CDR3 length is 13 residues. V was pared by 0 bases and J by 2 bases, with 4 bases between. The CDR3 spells CASSPPLNTEAFF. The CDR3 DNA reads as TGTGCCAGCTCACCACCACTTAACACTGAAGCTTTCTTT.

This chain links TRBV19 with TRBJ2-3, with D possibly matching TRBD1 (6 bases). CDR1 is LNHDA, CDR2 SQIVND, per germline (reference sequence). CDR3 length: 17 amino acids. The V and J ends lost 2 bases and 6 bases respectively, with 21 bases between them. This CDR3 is CASSIMAMGARDDTQYF. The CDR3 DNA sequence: TGTGCCAGTAGTATAATGGCGATGGGGGCTCGAGACGATACGCAGTATTTT.

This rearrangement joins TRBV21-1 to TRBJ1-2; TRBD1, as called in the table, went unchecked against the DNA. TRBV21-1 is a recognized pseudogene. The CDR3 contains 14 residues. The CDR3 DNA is TGTGCCAGCAGATTTCGGGCGGACAGCTATGGCTACACCTTC. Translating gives CASRFRADSYGYTF.

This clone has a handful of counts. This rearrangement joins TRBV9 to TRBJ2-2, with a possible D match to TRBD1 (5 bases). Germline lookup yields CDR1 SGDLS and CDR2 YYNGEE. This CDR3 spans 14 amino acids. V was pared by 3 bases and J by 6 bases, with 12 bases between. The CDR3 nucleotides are TGTGCCAGCAGCGGAAGGGGATTCCCCGGGGAGCTGTTTTTT. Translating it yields CASSGRGFPGELFF.

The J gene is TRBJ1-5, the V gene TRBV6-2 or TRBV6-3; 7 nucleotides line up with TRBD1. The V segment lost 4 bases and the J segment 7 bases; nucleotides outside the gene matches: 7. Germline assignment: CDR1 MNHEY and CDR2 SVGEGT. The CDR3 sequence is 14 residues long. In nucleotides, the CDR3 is TGTGCCAGCAGTTCCCAGACAGGGCGACAGCCCCAGCATTTT. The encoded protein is CASSSQTGRQPQHF.

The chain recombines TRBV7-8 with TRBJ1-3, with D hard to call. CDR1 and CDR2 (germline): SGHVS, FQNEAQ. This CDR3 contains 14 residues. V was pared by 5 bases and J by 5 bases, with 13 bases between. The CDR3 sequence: CASSPAGKRNTIYF. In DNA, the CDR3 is TGTGCCAGCAGCCCGGCAGGCAAAAGAAACACCATATATTTT. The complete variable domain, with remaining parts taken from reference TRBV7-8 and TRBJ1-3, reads GAGVSQSPRYKVAKRGQDVALRCDPISGHVSLFWYQQALGQGPEFLTYFQNEAQLDKSGLPSDRFFAERPEGSVSTLKIQRTQQEDSAVYLCASSPAGKRNTIYFGEGSWLTVV.

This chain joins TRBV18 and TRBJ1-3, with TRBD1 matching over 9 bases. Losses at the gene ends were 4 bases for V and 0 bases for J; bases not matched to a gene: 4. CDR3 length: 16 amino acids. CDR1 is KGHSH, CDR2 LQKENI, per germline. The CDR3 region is CASSQGQGRSGNTIYF. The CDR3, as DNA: TGTGCCAGCTCACAAGGACAGGGGCGCTCTGGAAACACCATATATTTT.

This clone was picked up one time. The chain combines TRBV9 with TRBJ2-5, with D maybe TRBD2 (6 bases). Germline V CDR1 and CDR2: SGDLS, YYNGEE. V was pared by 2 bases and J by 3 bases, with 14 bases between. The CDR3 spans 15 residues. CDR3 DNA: TGTGCCAGCAGCGTCGGGACTCACCTAAAAGAGACCCAGTACTTC. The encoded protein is CASSVGTHLKETQYF.

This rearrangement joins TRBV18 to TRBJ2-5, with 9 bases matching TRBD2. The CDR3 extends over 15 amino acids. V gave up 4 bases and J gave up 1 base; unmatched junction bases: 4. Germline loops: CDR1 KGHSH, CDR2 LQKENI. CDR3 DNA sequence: TGTGCCAGCTCACTTAGCGGGGGAGGCCAAGAGACCCAGTACTTC. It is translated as CASSLSGGGQETQYF.

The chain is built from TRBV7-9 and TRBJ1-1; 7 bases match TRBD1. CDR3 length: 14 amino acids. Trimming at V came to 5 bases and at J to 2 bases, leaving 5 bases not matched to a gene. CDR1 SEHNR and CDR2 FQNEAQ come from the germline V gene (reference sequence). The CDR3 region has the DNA TGTGCCAGCAGCCTAAGACAGGGAAACACTGAAGCTTTCTTT. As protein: CASSLRQGNTEAFF.

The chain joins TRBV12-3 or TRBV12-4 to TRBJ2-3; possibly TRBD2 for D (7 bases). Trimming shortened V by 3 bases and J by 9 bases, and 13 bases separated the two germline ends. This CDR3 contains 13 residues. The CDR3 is CASSLGGAPTQYF. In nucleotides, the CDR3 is TGTGCCAGCAGTTTGGGGGGGGCCCCAACGCAGTATTTT.

CDR3 amino acids: CASSDQGPQPQHF. The DNA for the CDR3 is TGTGCCAGCAGTGACCAGGGGCCACAGCCCCAGCATTTT. V is TRBV2 and J is TRBJ1-5, with a weak D call TRBD1 (6 bases). Per germline, CDR1 SNHLY and CDR2 FYNNEI. The CDR3 runs 13 residues. Trimming cost V 3 bases and J 7 bases, with 10 bases left between them.

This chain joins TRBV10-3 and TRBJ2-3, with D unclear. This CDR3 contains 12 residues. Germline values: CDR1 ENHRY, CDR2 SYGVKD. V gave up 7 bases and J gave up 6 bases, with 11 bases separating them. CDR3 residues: CAITSEIDTQYF. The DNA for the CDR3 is TGTGCCATCACCTCTGAGATTGATACGCAGTATTTT.

CDR3 DNA: TGCGCCAGCAGGGTCGGCACCGGGGAGCTGTTTTTT. Residues: CASRVGTGELFF. This chain joins TRBV5-1 and TRBJ2-2; D unclear. The CDR3 totals 12 residues. Trimming shortened V by 5 bases and J by 4 bases, and 6 bases separated the two germline ends. Germline CDR1 SGHRS, CDR2 YFSETQ.

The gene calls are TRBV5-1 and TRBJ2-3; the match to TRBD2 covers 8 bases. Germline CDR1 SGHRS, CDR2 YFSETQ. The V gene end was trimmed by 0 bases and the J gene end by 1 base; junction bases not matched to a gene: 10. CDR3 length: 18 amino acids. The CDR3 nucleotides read TGCGCCAGCAGCTTGGCCAGGGTAGCGGGGCGGGGCACAGATACGCAGTATTTT. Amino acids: CASSLARVAGRGTDTQYF.